These T cell receptor beta chains were read from a single sample in a study of T cells expressing NK-cell markers. With the 5' RACE reads reprocessed, TCRdb shows one record per CDR3 protein and no DNA. This table holds roughly 450,000 distinct CDR3 sequences. The sequenced sample was blood T cells: a sorted CD56 or NKG2C T cell subset, CD4+ or CD8+ T cells, or bulk PBMC T cells (not recorded which). The receptor set was obtained from a woman aged 45-65 years in good health. CDR3s include the opening cysteine and the closing phenylalanine or tryptophan. Each record gives: CDR3 protein, J gene, V gene, CDR3 length.

CASISRVDEQFF,TRBJ2-1,TRBV6-5,12
CASSPRGVGSYGYTF,TRBJ1-2,TRBV2,15
CASTFTASTDTQYF,TRBJ2-3,TRBV5-5,14
CASSLAAYVEQYF,TRBJ2-7,TRBV12-3/TRBV12-4,13
CAISDPLSGANVLTF,TRBJ2-6,TRBV10-3,15
CATEASGPVETQYF,TRBJ2-5,TRBV24-1,14
CSASSSGLTGELFF,TRBJ2-2,TRBV20-1,14
CASSPSLAGINEQFF,TRBJ2-1,TRBV19,15
CSPGGGSTDTQYF,TRBJ2-3,TRBV20-1,13
CSARRPTGNTIYF,TRBJ1-3,TRBV20-1,13
CASSYSRLSNYGYTF,TRBJ1-2,TRBV6-5,15
CASSIVASAGNTIYF,TRBJ1-3,TRBV19,15
CASIGFSNEQFF,TRBJ2-1,TRBV12-3/TRBV12-4,12
CASSLEGTRASGELFF,TRBJ2-2,TRBV5-1,16
CASSLGAGEIQYF,TRBJ2-4,TRBV5-1,13
CASSSRNPGTRSYNEQFF,TRBJ2-1,TRBV7-8,18
CASSQKKETGELFF,TRBJ2-2,TRBV7-9,14
CASSFYMNTEAFF,TRBJ1-1,TRBV11-3,13
CASSFQGARTGELFF,TRBJ2-2,TRBV5-4,15
CASSQDPSGTGGFNEQFF,TRBJ2-1,TRBV3-1,18
CATSRRNTGELFF,TRBJ2-2,TRBV24-1,13
CASSLVNGPNQPQHF,TRBJ1-5,TRBV12-3/TRBV12-4,15
CASSFLGTSTGSSSYEQYF,TRBJ2-7,TRBV27,19
CSARRGVNEKLFF,TRBJ1-4,TRBV20-1,13
CASSLRRSNTEAFF,TRBJ1-1,TRBV7-2,14
CSASIAAGGYSETQYF,TRBJ2-5,TRBV20-1,16
CASSSRTGTLYYNEQFF,TRBJ2-1,TRBV4-1,17
CASSVTNNEQFF,TRBJ2-1,TRBV9,12
CSVLDRTYGYTF,TRBJ1-2,TRBV29-1,12
CASKRSPGGGHNEQFF,TRBJ2-1,TRBV6-5,16